The source of this T cell receptor beta chain is a study of shared clonotypes between healthy human individuals. Turning to the study itself: The study enrolled a couple of women and a few men aged 18 to 49. Study-level results: Incomplete sequencing of sorted subsets was indicated by rarefaction despite large depth.

Concerning this clone itself: Its antigen is unidentified.

The CDR3 is 16 residues long. Germline CDR1 is SGHNT and CDR2 is YYREEE (reference sequence). V was clipped by 0 bases and J by 2 bases; unmatched bases: 5. The DNA input per sorted-subset replicate PCR was 150 to 200 ng, corresponding to roughly 30,000 T cell genomes. The protocol was immunoSEQ multiplex PCR, while the TCRdb copy is restricted to in-frame clones and leaves out a portion. The profile shows over a million clones, just under 99% of them singletons. The material sequenced was naive CD4+ T cells sorted from blood. Subset denoted: CD45RA+ positively selected. The sequence derives from a man aged 25-40 years in good health. This rearrangement joins TRBV5-4 to TRBJ2-3, with 8 bases that match TRBD2. Here the CDR3 reads CASSLGGLAHTDTQYF. In DNA form, the CDR3 reads TGTGCCAGCAGCTTGGGAGGACTAGCTCACACAGATACGCAGTATTTT.